This T cell receptor (beta chain) was observed in a study of T cells in Graves' hyperthyroidism and ophthalmopathy. The CDR3 length is 17 residues. Trimming took 3 bases from V and 6 from J, leaving 21 bases between them. Germline V gene sequence: CDR1 MDHEN, CDR2 SYDVKM. Recently diagnosed hyperthyroidism of less than 2 months' duration affected patients aged 18 to 65. Researchers took RNA transcripts and amplified the TCR beta CDR3 regions from them. The HTBI primer set served for first-round RT-PCR of the TCR CDR3. TCRdb re-called the multiplex PCR reads through MiXCR, storing one row per CDR3 protein. The repertoire holds a few hundred thousand distinct CDR3 sequences, with about 15% as singletons. This clonotype was detected ten times or more.

This TCR was recovered from a young woman with Graves' hyperthyroidism. Sequencing was carried out using blood. The chain joins TRBV28 to TRBJ1-5, with TRBD1 as a possible D gene (5 bases). The CDR3 loop is CASSFGQGNSVSQPQHF. CDR3 DNA: TGTGCCAGCAGTTTCGGGCAGGGAAATTCAGTTAGTCAGCCCCAGCATTTT.